This TCR beta chain came from a study of T cell responses to AZD1222 COVID-19 vaccine. Findings of the study overall: It should be noted that donors were predominantly white British and more often female, and clonal diversity was possibly underestimated.

Trimming pared 1 base from V and 7 bases from J, leaving 13 bases between. Per germline, CDR1 KGHSH and CDR2 LQKENI. CDR3 length: 15 amino acids. Comments on this clone: Its antigen is not identified.

Clones were sequenced by immunoSEQ multiplex PCR, and TCRdb holds only the in-frame ones, with some missing. Of 100,000 to 120,000 clones in the sample, 94% are singletons; the top ten hold approximately 2.9%. The chain recombines TRBV18 with TRBJ1-4; D uncertain. The clonotype was recovered from an adult who received the AZD1222 COVID-19 vaccine. The sample here was peripheral blood, taken 28 days after the second AZD1222 dose. DNA of the CDR3: TGTGCCAGCTCACCACGGACGGCGAGTGGTGAAAAACTGTTTTTT. Residues: CASSPRTASGEKLFF. Filled out from reference TRBV18 and TRBJ1-4, the complete variable domain reads NAGVMQNPRHLVRRRGQEARLRCSPMKGHSHVYWYRQLPEEGLKFMVYLQKENIIDESGMPKERFSAEFPKEGPSILRIQQVVRGDSAAYFCASSPRTASGEKLFFGSGTQLSVL.